One sample yielded the 22 T cell receptor beta chains listed below, sequenced in a study of molecular identifiers for immune sequencing clone quantification. Each CDR3 protein is one row after TCRdb ran MiXCR on the PCR reads. The sample shows 460,000 or so distinct CDR3 sequences, 20% to 25% of them seen only once. Sequenced: naive CD8+ T cells from blood, with Jurkat cell RNA spiked in. Stated subset: FACS-sorted CD8+CD4-CCR7+CD45RA+ naive T cells. All receptors derive from a human donor in good health. Some libraries in this study had Jurkat cell RNA spiked in.

This clonotype has a handful of counts. The chain links TRBV28 to TRBJ1-2, with no clear D. With 5 bases removed from V and 4 bases from J, the gap between germline ends came to 11 bases. The CDR3 sequence is 13 residues long. Looked up from germline, CDR1 is MDHEN and CDR2 is SYDVKM. This CDR3 is CASSGRLSYGYTF. The CDR3 DNA reads TGTGCCAGCAGTGGTAGGTTAAGCTATGGCTACACCTTC.

At least ten counts were recorded for this clonotype. The V call is TRBV28, the J call TRBJ2-3; possibly TRBD1 or TRBD2 for D (5 bases each). The CDR3 length is 14 residues. Per the germline V gene, CDR1 is MDHEN and CDR2 is SYDVKM. Trimming removed 6 bases at V and 0 bases at J, with 10 bases between. The CDR3 DNA reads TGTGCCAGCAGCCGGGACGTTAGCACAGATACGCAGTATTTT. Protein sequence: CASSRDVSTDTQYF.

Turning to this clonotype: This may arise from a read error, as a much more abundant clone is one base away. CDR3 sequence: CSAGDSPSSYEQCF. The CDR3, as DNA: TGCAGCGCCGGGGACTCTCCGAGCTCCTACGAGCAGTGCTTC. The V gene is TRBV29-1, the J gene TRBJ2-7; the D gene is possibly TRBD2 (6 bases). CDR3 size: 14 residues. CDR1 is SQVTM and CDR2 is ANQGSEA in the germline V gene.

This chain links TRBV9 with TRBJ2-5, with D possibly being TRBD2 (6 bases). This CDR3 has 14 residues. In germline, CDR1 is SGDLS, CDR2 YYNGEE. V was shortened by 4 bases and J by 0 bases, with 10 bases between the two germline ends. The DNA for the CDR3 is TGTGCCAGCAGCCTCGGAGGGTACCAAGAGACCCAGTACTTC. Its protein is CASSLGGYQETQYF.

The rearrangement links TRBV10-3 to TRBJ2-7; D may be TRBD1 or TRBD2 (5 bases each). This CDR3 comprises 12 residues. Trimming stripped 3 bases from V and 5 bases from J, with 8 bases between. From germline, CDR1 is ENHRY and CDR2 SYGVKD. In DNA form, the CDR3 reads TGTGCCATCAGTGACAGGGAGAACGAGCAGTACTTC. Translation gives CAISDRENEQYF.

As concerns this clonotype: The missing conserved phenylalanine or tryptophan at the end of this CDR3 makes a read error likely. V gene TRBV4-3 combines with J gene TRBJ2-3, with TRBD1 identical over 9 bases. From germline, CDR1 is LGHNA and CDR2 YSLEER. V lost 0 bases, J lost 4 bases, and 8 bases stayed unmatched. The CDR3 totals 17 residues. CDR3 in amino acids: CASSQDPGQGLPDTQYL. In DNA, the CDR3 is TGCGCCAGCAGCCAAGATCCGGGACAGGGTCTTCCAGATACGCAGTATTTA.

V gene TRBV7-3 combines with J gene TRBJ2-1, with TRBD2 matching 10 bases. Germline CDR1 reads SGHTA; CDR2 reads FQGTGA. The CDR3 runs to 16 residues. V trimming: 4 bases; J trimming: 7 bases; junction bases outside the gene matches: 10. The CDR3 coding sequence is TGTGCCAGCAGCTCCGGGGCTAGCGGGAGACGTAATGAGCAGTTCTTC. Its translation is CASSSGASGRRNEQFF.

This clonotype was observed a few times. The CDR3 loop is CASSLYGQQYF. CDR3 in DNA: TGTGCCAGCAGCCTCTACGGGCAGCAGTACTTC. This chain joins TRBV11-2 and TRBJ2-7; D is uncertain. Looked up from germline, CDR1 is SGHAT and CDR2 is FQNNGV. This CDR3 comprises 11 residues. Trimming took off 5 bases at V and 8 bases at J, with 10 bases between the two ends.

This clonotype was picked up many times. The chain combines TRBV7-2 with TRBJ1-5; D is possibly TRBD1 (5 bases). The germline V gene has CDR1 SGHTA and CDR2 FQGNSA. The ends were cut back, 3 bases at V and 0 bases at J, with 9 bases in the middle. This CDR3 is built from 15 residues. The CDR3 DNA is TGTGCCAGCAGCTTCTGGGGCAATAGCAATCAGCCCCAGCATTTT. Protein sequence: CASSFWGNSNQPQHF.

This clonotype was seen at least ten times. The V call is TRBV20-1, the J call TRBJ1-1, with unresolved D. Germline lookup yields CDR1 DFQATT and CDR2 SNEGSKA (reference sequence). This CDR3 spans 13 amino acids. V lost 3 bases to trimming and J lost 6 bases, with 14 bases between them. This chain's CDR3 is CSASLGDGSEAFF. In nucleotides, the CDR3 is TGCAGTGCTAGCCTCGGGGATGGTTCTGAAGCTTTCTTT.

The J gene is TRBJ1-1, the V gene TRBV9; possible D gene TRBD1, 5 bases. V lost 0 bases and J lost 3, with 15 bases in between. Germline V gene sequence: CDR1 SGDLS, CDR2 YYNGEE. The CDR3 loop spans 16 amino acids. CDR3 in DNA: TGTGCCAGCAGCGTAGTCTCGCAGGGAGGGGACACTGAAGCTTTCTTT. It translates to CASSVVSQGGDTEAFF.

This clonotype was detected ten times or more. The genes are TRBV7-2 and TRBJ1-5, with TRBD1 as a possible D gene (5 bases). V lost 1 base to trimming and J lost 0 bases, with 19 bases between them. CDR1 is SGHTA, CDR2 FQGNSA, per germline. The CDR3 loop spans 19 amino acids. CDR3 residues: CASSLGTLRVGSSNQPQHF. For the CDR3, the DNA is TGTGCCAGCAGCTTAGGGACCCTCAGGGTAGGTTCTAGCAATCAGCCCCAGCATTTT.

This clonotype was counted ten times or more. This chain connects TRBV13 to TRBJ1-1; TRBD1 aligns across 8 bases. The V gene end was trimmed by 5 bases and the J gene end by 4 bases; junction bases not matched to a gene: 9. The CDR3 runs to 15 residues. Per the germline V gene, CDR1 is PRHDT and CDR2 is FYEKMQ (reference sequence). CDR3 loop: CASSRQTGAGTEAFF. CDR3 bases: TGTGCCAGCAGCCGACAGACAGGGGCCGGCACTGAAGCTTTCTTT.

The chain carries TRBV20-1 and TRBJ1-4, with a possible D match to TRBD1 (6 bases). There are 15 residues in the CDR3. V shed 1 base and J shed 5 bases, with 14 bases lying between them. The germline V gene encodes CDR1 DFQATT and CDR2 SNEGSKA (reference sequence). CDR3 amino acids: CSARGRTGLNEKLFF. In nucleotides, the CDR3 is TGCAGTGCTAGAGGCAGAACAGGGTTGAATGAAAAACTGTTTTTT.

V is TRBV19 and J is TRBJ1-5; no definite D call. This CDR3 has 15 amino acids. CDR1 LNHDA and CDR2 SQIVND come from the germline V gene (reference sequence). V was clipped by 3 bases and J by 6 bases, with 15 bases between them. The CDR3 bases are TGTGCCAGTAGTATCTTAACAGTGGGCTTTCAGCCCCAGCATTTT. It is translated as CASSILTVGFQPQHF.

This clonotype was detected a few times. A much larger clone differs from this one at a single base, so this may be a read error. V gene TRBV29-1 combines with J gene TRBJ1-1; D ambiguous. The length of the CDR3 is 13 residues. Per the germline V gene, CDR1 is SQVTM and CDR2 is ANQGSEA. In nucleotides, the CDR3 is TGCTGCGTTGAGCTCGCAGATAGTGCTGAAGCTTTCTTT. This translates into CCVELADSAEAFF.

This clonotype was found many times. The V call is TRBV18, the J call TRBJ1-1; D gene unclear. Germline CDR1 is KGHSH and CDR2 is LQKENI. The V gene lost 3 bases and the J gene lost 3 bases, with 8 bases spanning the gap. This CDR3 is built from 13 residues. CDR3 residues: CASSPNRDTEAFF. CDR3 DNA: TGTGCCAGCTCACCTAACAGAGACACTGAAGCTTTCTTT.

For this clonotype: The germline gene is not matched at one end of the junction; a read error may be the cause. The chain links TRBV7-9 to TRBJ2-2; D may correspond to TRBD1 or TRBD2 (5 bases each). The length of the CDR3 is 11 residues. Germline values: CDR1 SEHNR, CDR2 FQNEAQ (reference sequence). CDR3 loop: CASTGSGKLFF. The CDR3 DNA reads TGTGCCAGCACAGGGTCCGGGAAGCTGTTTTTT.

The rearrangement links TRBV14 to TRBJ2-2; D remains ambiguous. The CDR3 length is 13 residues. Trimming left V 4 bases short and J 6 bases short, with 9 bases between. Germline values: CDR1 SGHDN, CDR2 FVKESK. This chain's CDR3 is CASSPLYPGELFF. CDR3 sequence (DNA): TGTGCCAGCAGCCCCCTTTATCCCGGGGAGCTGTTTTTT.

This clonotype was picked up a small number of times. The chain carries TRBV5-1 and TRBJ2-7, with 8 bases aligning to TRBD2. This CDR3 is 16 amino acids long. Trimming at V came to 0 bases and at J to 4 bases, leaving 9 bases not matched to a gene. Germline V gene data show CDR1 as SGHRS and CDR2 as YFSETQ. CDR3 in amino acids: CASSLDWGLEGYEQYF. The CDR3 DNA follows: TGCGCCAGCAGCTTGGATTGGGGACTAGAAGGATACGAGCAGTACTTC.

A note on this clonotype: Likely a read error: the CDR3 ends without its conserved phenylalanine or tryptophan. The DNA is omitted, as the CDR3 cannot be located on it reliably, and the CDR3 follows TCRdb's listing. The V call is TRBV6-5, the J call TRBJ2-7; the listed D gene, TRBD2, was not tested against the DNA. The germline CDR1 and CDR2 sequences are MNHEY and SVGAGI. The CDR3 length equals 11 residues, ends included. The CDR3 region is CASSGYGRAYS.

Regarding this clonotype: Possible read error: a much larger clone is one base away. J is TRBJ2-5 and V is TRBV19, with TRBD2 as a possible D gene (6 bases). CDR1 is LNHDA and CDR2 is SQIVND in the germline V gene (reference sequence). V was pared by 4 bases and J by 11 bases, with 14 bases between. This CDR3 region has 12 residues. Here the CDR3 DNA reads TGTGCCAGTAGTACTCCACGGGGGAGGCAGTACTTC. As protein: CASSTPRGRQYF.